Here is one TCR beta chain with its context. The data are from a study of blood T cell repertoires in COVID-19. Study at large: From T cells, B-cell-depleted T cells, or PBMCs came the material, which was cDNA or gDNA.

V was pared by 5 bases and J by 7 bases, with 10 bases of the junction left unmatched. In germline, CDR1 is SEHNR, CDR2 FQNEAQ (reference sequence). The CDR3 is 14 residues long. The authors' processing: Amplification of reference gene primers was used by the study to estimate nucleated cell counts. Measured with immunoSEQ multiplex PCR; TCRdb has only the in-frame clones, and not every one. The D gene and trimming were derived from the DNA, and the V and J assignments and clone size from that table. Counted here are 200,000 to 300,000 clones, about 80% occurring once; the ten biggest clones make up approximately 9.6%.

This TCR was sampled from a woman aged 80 or over with acute or convalescent COVID-19. This chain links TRBV7-9 with TRBJ2-5, with 7 bases aligning to TRBD1. Source material: peripheral blood. This chain's CDR3 is CASSVVGTEGTQYF. CDR3 coding DNA: TGTGCCAGCAGCGTAGTGGGGACAGAAGGGACCCAGTACTTC. The variable domain in full, completed from reference TRBV7-9 and TRBJ2-5, reads DTGVSQNPRHKITKRGQNVTFRCDPISEHNRLYWYRQTLGQGPEFLTYFQNEAQLEKSRLLSDRFSAERPKGSFSTLEIQRTEQGDSAMYLCASSVVGTEGTQYFGPGTRLLVL.